This T cell receptor beta chain was documented in a study of T cells after yellow fever vaccination. Whole-study context: For low cell numbers, libraries were made with SMART-Seq v4 Ultra Low Input.

MiXCR, run by TCRdb on the 5' RACE reads, gives a single entry per CDR3 protein. Of 150,000 to 200,000 distinct CDR3 sequences listed, roughly 9.6% were seen once; the top ten hold 36%. Trimming removed 1 base at V and 1 base at J, with 26 bases between. From germline, CDR1 is MDHEN and CDR2 SYDVKM. This CDR3 has 21 residues. The chain carries TRBV28 and TRBJ1-5; tentatively, D is TRBD1 (6 bases). The sequencing here drew on CD8+ T cells sorted from PBMCs, taken 15 days after the yellow fever booster vaccination. This receptor was taken from a man younger than 30 who received the YFV17D yellow fever vaccine. The CDR3 sequence: CASSLFTLRRQGLRSNQPQHF. The CDR3 region has the DNA TGTGCCAGCAGTTTATTCACGCTTCGGCGTCAGGGGCTAAGGAGCAATCAGCCCCAGCATTTT.